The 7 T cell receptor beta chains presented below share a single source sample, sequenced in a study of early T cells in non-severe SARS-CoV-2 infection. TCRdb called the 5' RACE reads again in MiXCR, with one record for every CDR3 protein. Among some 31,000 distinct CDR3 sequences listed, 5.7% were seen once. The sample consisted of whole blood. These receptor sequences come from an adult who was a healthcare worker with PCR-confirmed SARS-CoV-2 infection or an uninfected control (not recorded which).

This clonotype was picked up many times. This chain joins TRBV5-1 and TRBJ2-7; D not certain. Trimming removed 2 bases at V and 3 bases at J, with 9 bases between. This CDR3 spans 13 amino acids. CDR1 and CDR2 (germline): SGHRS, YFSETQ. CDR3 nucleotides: TGCGCCAGCAGCTTTTCCAAGGGCTACGAGCAGTACTTC. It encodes CASSFSKGYEQYF.

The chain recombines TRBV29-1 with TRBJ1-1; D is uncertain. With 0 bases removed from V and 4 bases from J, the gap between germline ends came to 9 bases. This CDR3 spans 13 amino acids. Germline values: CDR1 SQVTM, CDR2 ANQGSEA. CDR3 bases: TGCAGCGTTGAAGAACCTTTGGGCACTGAAGCTTTCTTT. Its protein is CSVEEPLGTEAFF. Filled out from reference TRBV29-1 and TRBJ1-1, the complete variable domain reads SAVISQKPSRDICQRGTSLTIQCQVDSQVTMMFWYRQQPGQSLTLIATANQGSEATYESGFVIDKFPISRPNLTFSTLTVSNMSPEDSSIYLCSVEEPLGTEAFFGQGTRLTVV.

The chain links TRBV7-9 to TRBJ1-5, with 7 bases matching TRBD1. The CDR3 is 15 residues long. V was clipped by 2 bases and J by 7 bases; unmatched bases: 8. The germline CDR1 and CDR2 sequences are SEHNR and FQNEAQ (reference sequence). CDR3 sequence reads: CASSLRGRRVQPQHF. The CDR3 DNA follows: TGTGCCAGCAGCTTAAGGGGGCGGAGGGTCCAGCCCCAGCATTTT.

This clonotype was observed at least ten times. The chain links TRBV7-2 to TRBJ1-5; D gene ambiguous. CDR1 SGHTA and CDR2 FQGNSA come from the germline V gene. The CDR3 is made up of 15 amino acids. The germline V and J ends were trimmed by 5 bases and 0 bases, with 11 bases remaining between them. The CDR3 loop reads CASSRDAGSNQPQHF. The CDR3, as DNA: TGTGCCAGCAGCCGCGACGCCGGTAGCAATCAGCCCCAGCATTTT.

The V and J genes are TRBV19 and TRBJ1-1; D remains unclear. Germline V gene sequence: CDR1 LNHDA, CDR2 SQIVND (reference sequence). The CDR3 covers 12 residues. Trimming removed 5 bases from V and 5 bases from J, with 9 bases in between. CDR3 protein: CASSVMETEAFF. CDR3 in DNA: TGTGCCAGTAGTGTCATGGAAACTGAAGCTTTCTTT.

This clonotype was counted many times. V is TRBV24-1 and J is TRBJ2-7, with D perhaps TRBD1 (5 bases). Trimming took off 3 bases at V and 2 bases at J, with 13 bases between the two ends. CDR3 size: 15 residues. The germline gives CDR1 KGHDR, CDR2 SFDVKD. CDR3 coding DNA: TGTGCCACCAGTGATGCTCGGACAAGGACCTACGAGCAGTACTTC. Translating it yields CATSDARTRTYEQYF.

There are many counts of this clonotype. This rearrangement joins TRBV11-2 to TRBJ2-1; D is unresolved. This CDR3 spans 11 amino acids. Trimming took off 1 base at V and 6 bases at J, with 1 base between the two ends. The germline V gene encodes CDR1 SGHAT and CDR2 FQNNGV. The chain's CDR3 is CASSLVNEQFF. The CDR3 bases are TGTGCCAGCAGCTTAGTCAATGAGCAGTTCTTC. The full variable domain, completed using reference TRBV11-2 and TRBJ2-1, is EAGVAQSPRYKIIEKRQSVAFWCNPISGHATLYWYQQILGQGPKLLIQFQNNGVVDDSQLPKDRFSAERLKGVDSTLKIQPAKLEDSAVYLCASSLVNEQFFGPGTRLTVL.